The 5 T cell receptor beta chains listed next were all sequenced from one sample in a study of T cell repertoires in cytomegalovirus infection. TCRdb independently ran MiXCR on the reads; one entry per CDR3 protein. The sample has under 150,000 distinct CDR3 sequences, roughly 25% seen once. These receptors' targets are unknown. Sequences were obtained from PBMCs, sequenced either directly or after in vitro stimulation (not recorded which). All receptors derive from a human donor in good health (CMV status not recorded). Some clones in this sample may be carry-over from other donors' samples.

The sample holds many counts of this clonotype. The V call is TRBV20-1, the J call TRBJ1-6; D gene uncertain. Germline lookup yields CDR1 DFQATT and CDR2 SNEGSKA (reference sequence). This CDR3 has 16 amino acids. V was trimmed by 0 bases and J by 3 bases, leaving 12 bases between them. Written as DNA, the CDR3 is TGCAGTGCTAGAGATCAGTATCGTAACTATAATTCACCCCTCCACTTT. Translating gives CSARDQYRNYNSPLHF.

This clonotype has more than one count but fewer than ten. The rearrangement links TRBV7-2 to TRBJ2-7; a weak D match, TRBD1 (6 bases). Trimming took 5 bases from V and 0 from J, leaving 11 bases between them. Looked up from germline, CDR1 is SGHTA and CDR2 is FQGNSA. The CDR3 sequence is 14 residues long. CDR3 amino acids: CASSLRDISYEQYF. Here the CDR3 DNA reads TGTGCCAGCAGCCTCCGGGACATCTCCTACGAGCAGTACTTC.

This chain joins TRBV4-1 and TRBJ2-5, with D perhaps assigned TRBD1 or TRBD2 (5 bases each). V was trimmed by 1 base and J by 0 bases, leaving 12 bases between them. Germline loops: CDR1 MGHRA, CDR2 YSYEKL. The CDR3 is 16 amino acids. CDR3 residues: CASSQGDGGYQETQYF. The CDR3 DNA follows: TGCGCCAGCAGCCAAGGGGACGGAGGCTACCAAGAGACCCAGTACTTC.

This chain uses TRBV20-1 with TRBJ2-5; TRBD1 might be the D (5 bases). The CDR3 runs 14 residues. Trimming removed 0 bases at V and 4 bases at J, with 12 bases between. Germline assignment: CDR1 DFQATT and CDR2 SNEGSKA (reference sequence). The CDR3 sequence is CSAREVGRVETQYF. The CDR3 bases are TGCAGTGCTAGAGAAGTAGGCAGGGTAGAGACCCAGTACTTC.

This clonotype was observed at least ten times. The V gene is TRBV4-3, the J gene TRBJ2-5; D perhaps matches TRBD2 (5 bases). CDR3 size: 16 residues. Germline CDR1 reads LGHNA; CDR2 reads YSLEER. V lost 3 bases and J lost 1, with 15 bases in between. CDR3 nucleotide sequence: TGCGCCAGCAGCCAGAGCCGGCGGGCTGTCCAAGAGACCCAGTACTTC. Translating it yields CASSQSRRAVQETQYF.